This T cell receptor beta chain emerged from a study of T cell changes during pregnancy in multiple sclerosis. Generated by immunoSEQ multiplex PCR, the TCRdb table keeps only in-frame clones and is missing some. The sample comprises around 61,000 clones, 87% of which are singletons, and 5.3% rests with the top ten. The length of the CDR3 is 15 residues. Trimming removed 4 bases from V and 4 bases from J, with 14 bases in between. CDR1 and CDR2 (germline): LGHNA, YNFKEQ. The rearrangement links TRBV4-2 to TRBJ1-5; tentative D call: TRBD1 (6 bases). This receptor was obtained from a human donor whose cells served as feeder cells for cultures in a pregnancy study. Sequenced input: peripheral blood from another person, used as feeder cells. In DNA form, the CDR3 reads TGTGCCAGCAGCCCAGGGACACGAGAAAATCAGCCCCAGCATTTT. This encodes CASSPGTRENQPQHF.